A selection of T cell receptor beta chains follows, all from one sample in a study of blood T cell repertoires in COVID-19. Profiled with immunoSEQ multiplex PCR; TCRdb holds only in-frame clones, not every one. This table has under 200,000 clones, 86% appearing once. Sample: PBMCs or T cells enriched from blood (not recorded which). The receptors come from a middle-aged man with acute COVID-19. CDR3s include the opening cysteine and the closing phenylalanine or tryptophan. The D gene is left open where the match is weak. Where a row states a size, it is once, few, many or the class of an expanded clone; other rows omit it.

>TRBV27|.|TRBD1|TRBJ1-1
TGTGCCAGCAGTCCAGACAGGGTAGAGACGGGAACTGAAGCTTTCTTT
CASSPDRVETGTEAFF
>TRBV7-9|many|.|TRBJ2-1
TGTGCCAGCAGTTTCGGCACGGGAGCGGATTATTACAATGAGCAGTTCTTC
CASSFGTGADYYNEQFF
>TRBV5-6|.|TRBD2|TRBJ2-5
TGTGCCAGCAGCTCCCCGGGACTAGCGGGAGGGCTCGGTGAGACCCAGTACTTC
CASSSPGLAGGLGETQYF
>TRBV6-4|once|.|TRBJ2-1
TGTGCCAGCAGTGACTCCCTTGAGGGGGACCACAATGAGCAGTTCTTC
CASSDSLEGDHNEQFF
>TRBV24-1|.|TRBD2|TRBJ2-1
TGTGCCACCAGTACGAATAGCGGGGCCAATAAATGGCAGTTCTTC
CATSTNSGANKWQFF
>TRBV30|.|.|TRBJ2-7
TGTGCCTGGAGTAGGAGCTCCTACGAGCAGTACTTC
CAWSRSSYEQYF
>TRBV19|few|.|TRBJ1-1
TGTGCCAGTGGGAGGGGTAACACTGAAGCTTTCTTT
CASGRGNTEAFF
>TRBV29-1|.|TRBD2|TRBJ2-1
TGCAGCGTTGTGAATATGAGGGGGACTAGCAAATGGGGTGAGCAGTTCTTC
CSVVNMRGTSKWGEQFF
>TRBV29-1|.|.|TRBJ1-1
TGCAGCGTCTTGACACTGATGAACACTGAAGCTTTCTTT
CSVLTLMNTEAFF
>TRBV4-2|.|TRBD2|TRBJ2-1
TGTGCCAGCAGCCAGACTAGCGCGGAAAATGAGCAGTTCTTC
CASSQTSAENEQFF
>TRBV6-5|.|TRBD1|TRBJ2-7
TGTGCCAGCAGGCGGACAGGGGGAGGTTACGAGCAGTACTTC
CASRRTGGGYEQYF
>TRBV29-1|.|.|TRBJ1-1
TGCAGCGTTGAAGAATTTCAGGGCACTGAAGCTTTCTTT
CSVEEFQGTEAFF